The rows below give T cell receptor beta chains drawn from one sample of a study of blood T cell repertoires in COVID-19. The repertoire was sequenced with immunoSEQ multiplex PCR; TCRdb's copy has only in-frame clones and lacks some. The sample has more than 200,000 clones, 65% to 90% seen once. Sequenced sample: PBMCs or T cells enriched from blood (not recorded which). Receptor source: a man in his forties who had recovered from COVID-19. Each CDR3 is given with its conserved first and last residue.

CDR3aa: CASSLEVGLAGRIDTQYF; j_gene: TRBJ2-3; v_gene: TRBV13
CDR3aa: CASSLTRESEAFF; j_gene: TRBJ1-1; v_gene: TRBV7-3
CDR3aa: CASAQGAGYEQYF; j_gene: TRBJ2-7; v_gene: TRBV19
CDR3aa: CASSLTGITYNEQFF; j_gene: TRBJ2-1; v_gene: TRBV5-1
CDR3aa: CASSLVYGQGADGEKQYF; j_gene: TRBJ2-7; v_gene: TRBV7-2
CDR3aa: CASSPAGATDTQYF; j_gene: TRBJ2-3; v_gene: TRBV18
CDR3aa: CASSLSGDPNYGYTF; j_gene: TRBJ1-2; v_gene: TRBV13
CDR3aa: CASSRQGADNSPLHF; j_gene: TRBJ1-6; v_gene: TRBV7-9
CDR3aa: CASSRRGDNSPLHF; j_gene: TRBJ1-6; v_gene: TRBV11-2
CDR3aa: CASSLPLGETQYF; j_gene: TRBJ2-5; v_gene: TRBV12-3/TRBV12-4
CDR3aa: CASSQSPGNGYTF; j_gene: TRBJ1-2; v_gene: TRBV16
CDR3aa: CASSPPSGQETQYF; j_gene: TRBJ2-5; v_gene: TRBV18
CDR3aa: CASGLSGVDSYEQYF; j_gene: TRBJ2-7; v_gene: TRBV12-5
CDR3aa: CASSSDGNYGYTF; j_gene: TRBJ1-2; v_gene: TRBV11-1
CDR3aa: CASSPGGTDTSEAFF; j_gene: TRBJ1-1; v_gene: TRBV5-1
CDR3aa: CASSLGTGGGDNQPQHF; j_gene: TRBJ1-5; v_gene: TRBV5-4
CDR3aa: CASSLYTGGSYNSPLHF; j_gene: TRBJ1-6; v_gene: TRBV5-5
CDR3aa: CASSPGTNFLSYEQYF; j_gene: TRBJ2-7; v_gene: TRBV5-1
CDR3aa: CASSPGEGKGQPQHF; j_gene: TRBJ1-5; v_gene: TRBV18
CDR3aa: CASSPGQPRSSGNTIYF; j_gene: TRBJ1-3; v_gene: TRBV7-2
CDR3aa: CASSQGGSGYTF; j_gene: TRBJ1-2; v_gene: TRBV14
CDR3aa: CATSRPGTGIGTEAFF; j_gene: TRBJ1-1; v_gene: TRBV15
CDR3aa: CASSFLGQGVLAFF; j_gene: TRBJ1-1; v_gene: TRBV28
CDR3aa: CASSQGVLAHEQYF; j_gene: TRBJ2-7; v_gene: TRBV3-1/TRBV3-2
CDR3aa: CASSLAGQGIYGYTF; j_gene: TRBJ1-2; v_gene: TRBV5-6
CDR3aa: CSVGGQPQHF; j_gene: TRBJ1-5; v_gene: TRBV29-1
CDR3aa: CASSQDTKTQYF; j_gene: TRBJ2-5; v_gene: TRBV4-2
CDR3aa: CATRLPTGGTEKLFF; j_gene: TRBJ1-4; v_gene: TRBV15
CDR3aa: CAISGAGSTDTQYF; j_gene: TRBJ2-3; v_gene: TRBV10-3
CDR3aa: CASSPRTGPSGNTIYF; j_gene: TRBJ1-3; v_gene: TRBV7-8
CDR3aa: CASSLFPGRDSNNEQFF; j_gene: TRBJ2-1; v_gene: TRBV27
CDR3aa: CASSLRGDTYTEAFF; j_gene: TRBJ1-1; v_gene: TRBV18
CDR3aa: CASSISRDQPQHF; j_gene: TRBJ1-5; v_gene: TRBV19
CDR3aa: CASSVGTYGYTF; j_gene: TRBJ1-2; v_gene: TRBV9
CDR3aa: CASSQNRGYTF; j_gene: TRBJ1-2; v_gene: TRBV7-9
CDR3aa: CASSLTRDSDLRAFF; j_gene: TRBJ1-1; v_gene: TRBV7-9
CDR3aa: CASSQERDFQYEQYF; j_gene: TRBJ2-7; v_gene: TRBV4-2
CDR3aa: CASSIGSGTYQETQYF; j_gene: TRBJ2-5; v_gene: TRBV19
CDR3aa: CASSLAGGYNEQFF; j_gene: TRBJ2-1; v_gene: TRBV19
CDR3aa: CSVMDSSTNEKLFF; j_gene: TRBJ1-4; v_gene: TRBV29-1
CDR3aa: CASSISSGTVWTEAFF; j_gene: TRBJ1-1; v_gene: TRBV19
CDR3aa: CASSPPRTGGKRGFEQYF; j_gene: TRBJ2-7; v_gene: TRBV9
CDR3aa: CASSYTGEGEQFF; j_gene: TRBJ2-1; v_gene: TRBV7-3
CDR3aa: CASSLGLANYNEQFF; j_gene: TRBJ2-1; v_gene: TRBV3-1/TRBV3-2
CDR3aa: CASGWKGGGQETQYF; j_gene: TRBJ2-5; v_gene: TRBV6-5
CDR3aa: CASSPLGGYYNEQFF; j_gene: TRBJ2-1; v_gene: TRBV18
CDR3aa: CASSLELAGRNEQFF; j_gene: TRBJ2-1; v_gene: TRBV7-8
CDR3aa: CASSQGAGGASEQYF; j_gene: TRBJ2-7; v_gene: TRBV11-3
CDR3aa: CASSMDRGTEAFF; j_gene: TRBJ1-1; v_gene: TRBV6-5
CDR3aa: CASSFFTGELFF; j_gene: TRBJ2-2; v_gene: TRBV9
CDR3aa: CASRLTGQVSSYNSPLHF; j_gene: TRBJ1-6; v_gene: TRBV28
CDR3aa: CASSLDWGLGETQYF; j_gene: TRBJ2-5; v_gene: TRBV11-2